This T cell receptor (beta chain) is drawn from a study of blood T cell repertoires in COVID-19. Study-level information: Researchers got acute and convalescent COVID-19 samples from the United States, Italy and Spain. Nucleic acid was either cDNA or gDNA, and it came from T cells, B-cell-depleted T cells, or PBMCs.

V lost 6 bases to trimming and J lost 7 bases; unmatched junction nucleotides: 5. This CDR3 contains 14 residues. The germline gives CDR1 MDHEN, CDR2 SYDVKM. The authors' processing: Estimation of nucleated cell counts was performed using reference gene primer amplification. Clones were sequenced by immunoSEQ multiplex PCR, and TCRdb holds only the in-frame ones, with some missing. V and J calls and clone size are given by that table; D and trimming were obtained from the DNA. The sample has roughly 120,000 clones; around 88% are singletons. The sequence derives from a human donor in a cohort sampled during active COVID-19. The genes are TRBV28 and TRBJ2-1, with TRBD2 matching over 11 bases. Sequences were obtained from peripheral blood. The DNA of the CDR3 is TGTGCCAGCAGCATAGCGGGAGGGGGGAATGAGCAGTTCTTC. It yields the protein CASSIAGGGNEQFF.